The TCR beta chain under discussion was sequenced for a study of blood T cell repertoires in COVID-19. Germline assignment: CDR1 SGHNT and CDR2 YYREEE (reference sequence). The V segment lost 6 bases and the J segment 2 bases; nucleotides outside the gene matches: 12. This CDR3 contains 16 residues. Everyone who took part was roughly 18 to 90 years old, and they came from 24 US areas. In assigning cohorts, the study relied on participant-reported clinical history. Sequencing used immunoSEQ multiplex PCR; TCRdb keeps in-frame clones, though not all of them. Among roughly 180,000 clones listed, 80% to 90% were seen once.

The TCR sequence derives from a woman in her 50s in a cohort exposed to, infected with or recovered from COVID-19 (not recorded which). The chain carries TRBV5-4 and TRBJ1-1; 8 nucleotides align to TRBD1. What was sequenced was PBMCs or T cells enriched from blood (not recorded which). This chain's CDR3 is CASTVKWTGINTEAFF. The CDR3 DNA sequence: TGTGCCAGCACCGTCAAATGGACAGGGATAAACACTGAAGCTTTCTTT.